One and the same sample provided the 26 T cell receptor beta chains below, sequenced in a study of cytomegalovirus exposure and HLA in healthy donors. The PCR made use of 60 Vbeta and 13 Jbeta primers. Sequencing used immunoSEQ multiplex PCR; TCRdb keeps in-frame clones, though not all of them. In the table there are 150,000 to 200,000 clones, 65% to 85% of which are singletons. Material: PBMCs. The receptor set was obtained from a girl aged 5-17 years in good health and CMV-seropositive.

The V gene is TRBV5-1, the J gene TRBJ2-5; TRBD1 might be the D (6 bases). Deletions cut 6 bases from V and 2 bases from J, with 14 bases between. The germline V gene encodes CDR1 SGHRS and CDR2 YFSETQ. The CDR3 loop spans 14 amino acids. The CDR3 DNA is TGCGCCAGCACCTTTACAGGGTCTCAAGAGACCCAGTACTTC. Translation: CASTFTGSQETQYF.

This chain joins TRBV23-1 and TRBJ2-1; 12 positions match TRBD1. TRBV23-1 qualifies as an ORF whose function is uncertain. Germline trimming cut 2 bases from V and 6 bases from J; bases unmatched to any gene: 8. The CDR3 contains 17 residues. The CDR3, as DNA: TGCGCCAGCAGTCAAACCGGGACAGGGGGCAAAGGCAATGAGCAGTTCTTC. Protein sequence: CASSQTGTGGKGNEQFF.

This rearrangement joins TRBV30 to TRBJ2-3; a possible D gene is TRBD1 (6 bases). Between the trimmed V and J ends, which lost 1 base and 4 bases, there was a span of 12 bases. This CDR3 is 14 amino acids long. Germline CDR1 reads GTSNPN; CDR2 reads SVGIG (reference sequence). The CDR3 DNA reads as TGTGCCTGGAGTGGGGGTCAGGGGCCAGATACGCAGTATTTT. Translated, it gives CAWSGGQGPDTQYF.

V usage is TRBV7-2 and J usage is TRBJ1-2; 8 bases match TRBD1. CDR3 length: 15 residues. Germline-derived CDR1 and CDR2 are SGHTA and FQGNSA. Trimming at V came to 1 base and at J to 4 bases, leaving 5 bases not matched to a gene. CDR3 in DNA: TGTGCCAGCAGCTTAGGCGCCGGACAGGGCTATGGCTACACCTTC. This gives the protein CASSLGAGQGYGYTF.

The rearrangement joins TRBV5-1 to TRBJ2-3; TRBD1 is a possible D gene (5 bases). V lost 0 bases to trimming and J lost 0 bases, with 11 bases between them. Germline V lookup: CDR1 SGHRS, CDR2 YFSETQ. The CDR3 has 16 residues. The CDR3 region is CASSLASGLSTDTQYF. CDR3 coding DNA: TGCGCCAGCAGCTTGGCCTCAGGGTTAAGCACAGATACGCAGTATTTT.

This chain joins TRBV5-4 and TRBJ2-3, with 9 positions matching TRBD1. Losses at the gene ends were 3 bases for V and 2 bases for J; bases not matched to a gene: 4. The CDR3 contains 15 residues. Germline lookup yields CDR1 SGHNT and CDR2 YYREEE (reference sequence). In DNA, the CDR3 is TGTGCCAGCAGCTGGACAGGGGATAACACAGATACGCAGTATTTT. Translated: CASSWTGDNTDTQYF.

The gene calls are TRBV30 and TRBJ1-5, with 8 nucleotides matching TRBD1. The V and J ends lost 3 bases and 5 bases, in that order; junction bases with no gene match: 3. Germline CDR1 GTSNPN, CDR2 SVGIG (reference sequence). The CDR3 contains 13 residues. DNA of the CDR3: TGTGCCTGGAGCGGGACAGGAGATCAGCCCCAGCATTTT. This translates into CAWSGTGDQPQHF.

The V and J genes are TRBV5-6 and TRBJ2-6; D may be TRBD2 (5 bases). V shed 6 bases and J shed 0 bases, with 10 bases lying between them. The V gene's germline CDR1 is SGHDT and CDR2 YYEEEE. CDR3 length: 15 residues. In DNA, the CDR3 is TGTGCCAGCAATTACCGGGGCTCTGGGGCCAACGTCCTGACTTTC. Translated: CASNYRGSGANVLTF.

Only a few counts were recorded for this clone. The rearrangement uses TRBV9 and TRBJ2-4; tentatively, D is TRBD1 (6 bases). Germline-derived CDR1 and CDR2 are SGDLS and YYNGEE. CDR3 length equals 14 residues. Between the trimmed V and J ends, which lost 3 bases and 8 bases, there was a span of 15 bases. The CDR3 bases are TGTGCCAGCAGCGCCGGACAGTTAGAGGACATTCAGTACTTC. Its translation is CASSAGQLEDIQYF.

The CDR3 reads CASSPGRGLLSYEQYF. CDR3 in DNA: TGTGCCAGCAGCCCGGGGAGGGGCCTCCTTTCCTACGAGCAGTACTTC. The chain employs TRBV5-4 and TRBJ2-7; 7 bases line up with TRBD2. Trimming at V came to 4 bases and at J to 1 base, leaving 11 bases not matched to a gene. The CDR3 runs to 16 residues. CDR1 is SGHNT, CDR2 YYREEE, per germline (reference sequence).

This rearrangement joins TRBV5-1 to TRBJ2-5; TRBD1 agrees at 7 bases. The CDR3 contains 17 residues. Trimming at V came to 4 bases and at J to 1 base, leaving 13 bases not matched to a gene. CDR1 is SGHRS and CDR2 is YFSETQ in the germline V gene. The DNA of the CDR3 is TGCGCCAGCAGCCAGCTTCCCCCCGACAGGGTCCAAGAGACCCAGTACTTC. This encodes CASSQLPPDRVQETQYF.

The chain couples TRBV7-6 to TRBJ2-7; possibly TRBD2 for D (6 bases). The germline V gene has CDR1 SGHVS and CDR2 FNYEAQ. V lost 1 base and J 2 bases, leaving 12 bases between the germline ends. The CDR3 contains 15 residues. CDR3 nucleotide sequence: TGTGCCAGCAGCTTAGGAGAAGCGGGCCCCTACGAGCAGTACTTC. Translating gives CASSLGEAGPYEQYF.

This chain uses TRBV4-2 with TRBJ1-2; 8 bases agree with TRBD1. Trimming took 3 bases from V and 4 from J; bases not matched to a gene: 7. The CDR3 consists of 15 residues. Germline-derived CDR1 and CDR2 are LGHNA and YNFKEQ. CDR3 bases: TGTGCCAGCAGCCAGCGACAGGGGCCCGGCTATGGCTACACCTTC. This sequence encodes CASSQRQGPGYGYTF.

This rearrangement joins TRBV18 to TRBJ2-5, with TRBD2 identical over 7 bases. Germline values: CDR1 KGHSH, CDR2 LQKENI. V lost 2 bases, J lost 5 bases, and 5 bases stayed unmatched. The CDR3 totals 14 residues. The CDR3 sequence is CASSPASGGETQYF. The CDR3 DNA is TGTGCCAGCTCACCAGCTAGCGGAGGGGAGACCCAGTACTTC.

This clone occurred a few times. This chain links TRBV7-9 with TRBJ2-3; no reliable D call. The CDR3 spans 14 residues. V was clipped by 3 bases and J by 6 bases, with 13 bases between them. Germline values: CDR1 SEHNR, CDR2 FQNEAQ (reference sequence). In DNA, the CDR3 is TGTGCCAGCAGCTTGATTGACTGGAGCGATACGCAGTATTTT. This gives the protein CASSLIDWSDTQYF.

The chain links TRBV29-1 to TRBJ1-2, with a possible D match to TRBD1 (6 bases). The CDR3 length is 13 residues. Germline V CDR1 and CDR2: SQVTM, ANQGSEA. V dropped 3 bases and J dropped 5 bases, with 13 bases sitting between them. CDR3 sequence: CSVDRGSGYGYTF. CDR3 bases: TGCAGCGTTGATAGGGGGTCTGGGTATGGCTACACCTTC.

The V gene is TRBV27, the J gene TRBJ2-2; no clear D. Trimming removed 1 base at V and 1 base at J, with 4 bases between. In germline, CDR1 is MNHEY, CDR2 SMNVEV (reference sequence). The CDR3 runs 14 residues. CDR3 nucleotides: TGTGCCAGCAGTTTATTAGAGAACACCGGGGAGCTGTTTTTT. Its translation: CASSLLENTGELFF.

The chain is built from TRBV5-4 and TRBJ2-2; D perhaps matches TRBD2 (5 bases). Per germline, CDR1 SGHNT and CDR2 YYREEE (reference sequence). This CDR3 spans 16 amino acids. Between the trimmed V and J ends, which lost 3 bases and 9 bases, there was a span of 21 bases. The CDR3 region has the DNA TGTGCCAGCAGCTCTCCTACGACTACCTCCCCGCGGGAGCTGTTTTTT. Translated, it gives CASSSPTTTSPRELFF.

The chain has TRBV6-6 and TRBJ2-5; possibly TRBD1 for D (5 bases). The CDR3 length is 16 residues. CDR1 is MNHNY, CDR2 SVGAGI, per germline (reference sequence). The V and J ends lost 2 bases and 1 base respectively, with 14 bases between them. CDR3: CASSYPEDTIQETQYF. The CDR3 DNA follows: TGTGCCAGCAGTTACCCTGAGGACACCATCCAAGAGACCCAGTACTTC.

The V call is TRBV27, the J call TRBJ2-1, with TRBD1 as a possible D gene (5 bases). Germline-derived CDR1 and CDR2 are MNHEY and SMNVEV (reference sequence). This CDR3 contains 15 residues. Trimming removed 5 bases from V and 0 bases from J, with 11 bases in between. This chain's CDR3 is CASSLDSLSYNEQFF. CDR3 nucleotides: TGTGCCAGCAGTCTCGACAGCCTCTCCTACAATGAGCAGTTCTTC.

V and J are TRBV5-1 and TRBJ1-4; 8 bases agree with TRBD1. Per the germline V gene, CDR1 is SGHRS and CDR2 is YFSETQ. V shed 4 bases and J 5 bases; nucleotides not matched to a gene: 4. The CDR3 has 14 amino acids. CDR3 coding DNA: TGCGCCAGCAGCATTGGACAGGGAAATGAAAAACTGTTTTTT. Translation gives CASSIGQGNEKLFF.

CDR3 region: CASSLVPGGSVQETQYF. The CDR3 DNA reads as TGCGCCAGCAGCTTGGTCCCGGGGGGTAGCGTACAAGAGACCCAGTACTTC. The chain couples TRBV5-1 to TRBJ2-5; TRBD2 matches at 7 bases. Losses at the gene ends were 0 bases for V and 2 bases for J; bases not matched to a gene: 10. Germline V gene lookup returns CDR1 SGHRS and CDR2 YFSETQ. The CDR3 runs to 17 residues.

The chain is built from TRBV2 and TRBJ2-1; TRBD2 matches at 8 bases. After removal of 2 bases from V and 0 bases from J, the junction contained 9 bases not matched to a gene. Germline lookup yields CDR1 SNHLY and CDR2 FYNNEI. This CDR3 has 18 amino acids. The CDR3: CASSEPIAGWSSYNEQFF. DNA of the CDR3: TGTGCCAGCAGTGAACCAATAGCGGGATGGAGCTCCTACAATGAGCAGTTCTTC.

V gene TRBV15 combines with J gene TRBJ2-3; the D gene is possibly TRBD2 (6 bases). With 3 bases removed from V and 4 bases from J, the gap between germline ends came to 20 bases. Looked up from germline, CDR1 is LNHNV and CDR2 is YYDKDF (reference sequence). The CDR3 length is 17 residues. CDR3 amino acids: CATSSGRTPREADTQYF. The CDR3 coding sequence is TGTGCCACCAGCAGTGGCAGGACTCCAAGGGAGGCAGATACGCAGTATTTT.

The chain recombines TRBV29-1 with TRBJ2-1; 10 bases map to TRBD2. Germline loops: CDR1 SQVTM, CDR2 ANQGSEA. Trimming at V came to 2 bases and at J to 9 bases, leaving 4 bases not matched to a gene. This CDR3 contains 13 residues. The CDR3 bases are TGCAGCGTTGAACGCCGGACTAGCGGTGAGCAGTTCTTC. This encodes CSVERRTSGEQFF.

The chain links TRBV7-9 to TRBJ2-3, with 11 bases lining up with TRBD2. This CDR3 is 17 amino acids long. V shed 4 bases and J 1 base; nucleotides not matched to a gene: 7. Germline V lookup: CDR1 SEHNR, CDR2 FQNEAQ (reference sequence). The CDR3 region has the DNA TGTGCCAGCAGCTCGGGACTAGCGGCCCCTGGCACAGATACGCAGTATTTT. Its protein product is CASSSGLAAPGTDTQYF.